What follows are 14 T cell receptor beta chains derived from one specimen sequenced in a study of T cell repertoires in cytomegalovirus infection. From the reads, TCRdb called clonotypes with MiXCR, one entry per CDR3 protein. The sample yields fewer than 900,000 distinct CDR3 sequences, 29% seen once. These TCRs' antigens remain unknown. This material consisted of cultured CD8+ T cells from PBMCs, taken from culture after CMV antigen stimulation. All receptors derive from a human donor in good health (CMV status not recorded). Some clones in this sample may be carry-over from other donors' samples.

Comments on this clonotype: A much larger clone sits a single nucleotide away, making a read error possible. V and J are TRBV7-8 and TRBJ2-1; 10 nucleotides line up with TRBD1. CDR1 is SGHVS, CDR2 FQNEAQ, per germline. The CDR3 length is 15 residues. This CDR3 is CVSSSRDRGFVEKFF. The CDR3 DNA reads TGTGTCAGCAGCTCCCGGGACAGGGGATTTGTGGAAAAGTTCTTC.

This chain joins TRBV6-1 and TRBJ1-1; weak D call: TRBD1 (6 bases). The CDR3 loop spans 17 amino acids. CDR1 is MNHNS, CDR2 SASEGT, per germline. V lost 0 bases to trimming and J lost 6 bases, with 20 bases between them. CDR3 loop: CASSEALADFRGAEAFF. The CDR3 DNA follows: TGTGCCAGCAGTGAAGCCCTCGCAGATTTCAGGGGCGCTGAAGCTTTCTTT.

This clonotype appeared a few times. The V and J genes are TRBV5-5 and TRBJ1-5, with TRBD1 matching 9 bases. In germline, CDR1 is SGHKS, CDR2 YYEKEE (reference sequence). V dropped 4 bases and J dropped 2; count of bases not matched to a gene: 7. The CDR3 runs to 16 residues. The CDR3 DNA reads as TGTGCCAGCAGCGCGGGACAGGGTTTAGGCAATCAGCCCCAGCATTTT. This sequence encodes CASSAGQGLGNQPQHF.

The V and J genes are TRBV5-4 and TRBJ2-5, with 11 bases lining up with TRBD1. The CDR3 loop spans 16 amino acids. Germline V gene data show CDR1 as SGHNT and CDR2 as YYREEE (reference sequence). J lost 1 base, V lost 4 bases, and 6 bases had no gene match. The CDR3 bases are TGTGCCAGCAGCGCACCGGGACAGGGGGTCCAAGAGACCCAGTACTTC. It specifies CASSAPGQGVQETQYF.

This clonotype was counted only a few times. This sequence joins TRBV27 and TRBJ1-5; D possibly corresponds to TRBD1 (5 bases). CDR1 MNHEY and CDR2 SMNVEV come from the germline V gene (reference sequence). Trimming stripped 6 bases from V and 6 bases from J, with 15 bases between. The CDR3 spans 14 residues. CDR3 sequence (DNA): TGTGCCAGCAGAGAGGGGAATTTGGGTCAGCCCCAGCATTTT. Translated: CASREGNLGQPQHF.

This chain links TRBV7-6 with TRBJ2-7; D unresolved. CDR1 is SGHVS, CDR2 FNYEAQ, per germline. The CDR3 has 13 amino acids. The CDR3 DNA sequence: TGTACCAGCAGCTTAGGCCCAGACTACGAGCAGTACGTC. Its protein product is CTSSLGPDYEQYV.

In nucleotides, the CDR3 is TGTGCCAGCAGTCAACAATACAGGGCTCAAGAGACCCAGTACTTC. Amino acid sequence: CASSQQYRAQETQYF. This chain links TRBV27 with TRBJ2-5, with a weak D call TRBD1 (6 bases). The CDR3 covers 15 residues. Germline V CDR1 and CDR2: MNHEY, SMNVEV (reference sequence). V lost 5 bases and J lost 2, with 15 bases in between.

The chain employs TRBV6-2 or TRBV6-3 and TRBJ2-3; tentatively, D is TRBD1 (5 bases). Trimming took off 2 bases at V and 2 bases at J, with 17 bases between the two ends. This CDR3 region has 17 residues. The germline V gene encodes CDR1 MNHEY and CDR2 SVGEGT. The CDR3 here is CASSYEGRVSPTDTQYF. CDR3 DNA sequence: TGTGCCAGCAGTTACGAAGGCAGGGTCTCCCCCACAGATACGCAGTATTTT.

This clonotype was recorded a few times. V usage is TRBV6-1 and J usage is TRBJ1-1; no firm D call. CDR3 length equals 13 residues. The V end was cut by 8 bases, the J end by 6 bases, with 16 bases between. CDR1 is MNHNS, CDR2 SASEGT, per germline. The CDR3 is CASYAFRLSEAFF. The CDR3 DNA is TGTGCCAGCTACGCTTTTAGGTTATCTGAAGCTTTCTTT.

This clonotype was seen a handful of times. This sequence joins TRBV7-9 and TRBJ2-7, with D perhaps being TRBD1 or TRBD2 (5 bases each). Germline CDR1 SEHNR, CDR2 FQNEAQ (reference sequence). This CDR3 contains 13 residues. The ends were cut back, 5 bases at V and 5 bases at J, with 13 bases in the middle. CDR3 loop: CASSTRDRHEQYV. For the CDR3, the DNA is TGTGCCAGCAGCACCCGGGACCGCCACGAGCAGTACGTC.

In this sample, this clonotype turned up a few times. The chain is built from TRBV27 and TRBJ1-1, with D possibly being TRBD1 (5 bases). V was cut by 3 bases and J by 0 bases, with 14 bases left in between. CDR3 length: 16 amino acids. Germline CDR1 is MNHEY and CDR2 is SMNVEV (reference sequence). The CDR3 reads CASSLVRARMNTEAFF. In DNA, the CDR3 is TGTGCCAGCAGTTTGGTCAGGGCGAGGATGAACACTGAAGCTTTCTTT.

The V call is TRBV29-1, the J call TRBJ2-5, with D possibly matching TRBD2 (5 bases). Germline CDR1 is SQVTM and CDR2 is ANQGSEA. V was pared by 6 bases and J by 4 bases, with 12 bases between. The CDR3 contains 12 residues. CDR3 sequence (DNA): TGCAGCGTCGTGCCAGGAGGAGAGACCCAGTACTTC. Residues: CSVVPGGETQYF.

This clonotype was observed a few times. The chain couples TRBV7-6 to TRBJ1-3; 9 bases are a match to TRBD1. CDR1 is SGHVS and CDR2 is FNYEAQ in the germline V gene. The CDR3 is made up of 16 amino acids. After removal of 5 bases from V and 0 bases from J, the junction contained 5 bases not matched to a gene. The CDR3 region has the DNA TGTGCCAGCAGCATCACAGGGGGCCCCTCTGGAAACACCATATATTTT. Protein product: CASSITGGPSGNTIYF.

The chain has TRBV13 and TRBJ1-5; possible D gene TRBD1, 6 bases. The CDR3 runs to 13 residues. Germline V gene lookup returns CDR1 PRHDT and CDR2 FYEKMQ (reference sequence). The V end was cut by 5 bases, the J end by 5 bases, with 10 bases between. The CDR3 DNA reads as TGTGCCAGCAGCCAAGGGGGGTATCAGCCCCAGCATTTT. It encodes CASSQGGYQPQHF.